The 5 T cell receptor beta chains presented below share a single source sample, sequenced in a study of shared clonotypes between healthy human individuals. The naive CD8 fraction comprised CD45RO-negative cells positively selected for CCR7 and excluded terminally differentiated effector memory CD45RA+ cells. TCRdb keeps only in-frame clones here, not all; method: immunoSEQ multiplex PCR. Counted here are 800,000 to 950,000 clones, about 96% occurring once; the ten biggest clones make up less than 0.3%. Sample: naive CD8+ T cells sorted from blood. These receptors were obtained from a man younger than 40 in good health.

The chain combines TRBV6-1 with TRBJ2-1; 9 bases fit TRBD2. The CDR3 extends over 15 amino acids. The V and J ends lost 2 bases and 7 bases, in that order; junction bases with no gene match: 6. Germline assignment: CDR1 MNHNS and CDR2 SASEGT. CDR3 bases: TGTGCCAGCAGTGAATACCTAGCGGGATCAAATGAGCAGTTCTTC. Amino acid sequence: CASSEYLAGSNEQFF.

CDR3 loop: CATGQTEGHEQFF. The CDR3, as DNA: TGTGCCACTGGACAAACCGAAGGGCATGAGCAGTTCTTC. The V and J genes are TRBV15 and TRBJ2-1; weak D call: TRBD1 (5 bases). The CDR3 runs 13 residues. Trimming took 9 bases from V and 8 from J, leaving 17 bases between them. CDR1 is LNHNV and CDR2 is YYDKDF in the germline V gene (reference sequence).

The CDR3 loop is CAWTPAGSTGELFF. CDR3 sequence (DNA): TGTGCCTGGACACCGGCGGGAAGCACCGGGGAGCTGTTTTTT. This chain uses TRBV30 with TRBJ2-2; a possible D gene is TRBD2 (6 bases). Germline lookup yields CDR1 GTSNPN and CDR2 SVGIG (reference sequence). The CDR3 extends over 14 amino acids. V was trimmed by 4 bases and J by 4 bases, leaving 13 bases between them.

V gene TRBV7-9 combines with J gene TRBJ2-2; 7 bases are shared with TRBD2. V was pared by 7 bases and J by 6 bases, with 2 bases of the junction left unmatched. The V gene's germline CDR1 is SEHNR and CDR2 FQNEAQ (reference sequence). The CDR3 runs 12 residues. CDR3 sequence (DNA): TGTGCCAGCACTCGGGAGGCCGGGGAGCTGTTTTTT. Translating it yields CASTREAGELFF. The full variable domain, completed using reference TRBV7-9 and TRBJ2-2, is DTGVSQNPRHKITKRGQNVTFRCDPISEHNRLYWYRQTLGQGPEFLTYFQNEAQLEKSRLLSDRFSAERPKGSFSTLEIQRTEQGDSAMYLCASTREAGELFFGEGSRLTVL.

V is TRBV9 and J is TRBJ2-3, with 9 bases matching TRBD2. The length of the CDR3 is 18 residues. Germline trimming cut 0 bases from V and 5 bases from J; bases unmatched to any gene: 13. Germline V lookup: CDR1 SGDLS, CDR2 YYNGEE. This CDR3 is CASSVVPMPSGNRDTQYF. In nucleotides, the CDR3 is TGTGCCAGCAGCGTAGTACCCATGCCTAGCGGGAATAGAGATACGCAGTATTTT.